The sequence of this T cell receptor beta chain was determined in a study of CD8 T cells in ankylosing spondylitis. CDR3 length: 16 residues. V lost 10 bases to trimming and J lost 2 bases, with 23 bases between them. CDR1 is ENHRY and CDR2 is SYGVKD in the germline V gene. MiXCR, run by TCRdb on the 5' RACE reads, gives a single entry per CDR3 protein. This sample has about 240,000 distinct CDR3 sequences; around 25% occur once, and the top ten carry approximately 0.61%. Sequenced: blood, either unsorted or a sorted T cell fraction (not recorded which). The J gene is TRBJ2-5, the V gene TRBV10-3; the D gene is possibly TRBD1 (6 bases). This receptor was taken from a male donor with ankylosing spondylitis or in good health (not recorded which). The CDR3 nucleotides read TGTGCCACTACGACAGGTCAGAATCCATCACAAGAGACCCAGTACTTC. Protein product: CATTTGQNPSQETQYF.